This TCR beta chain came from a study of control samples from healthy donors and cancer patients (dated by TCRdb to 2019 to 2021). Worth noting for this clone: The antigen this receptor binds is unknown. One base away there is no much larger clone; base qualities are not given.

Library generation was performed with the immunoSEQ multiplex PCR assay. The table was pulled from immuneACCESS by TCRdb, which kept in-frame rearrangements only. Such tables lose some clones; where checked, under half of the loss comes from unresolved V genes, and the rest has no known cause. This sample comprises about 110,000 clones, about nine tenths of them detected only once. The top ten clones comprise 3.5% to 4.5% of the sample. This sequence originates from a human donor in good health. The donor label of this sample is uncertain. Sequencing used blood.

Here the CDR3 is given as CASSRGSGGLNLFADTQYF. The nucleotides read TGTGCCAGTAGTAGAGGTAGCGGGGGGCTAAACTTATTTGCAGATACGCAGTATTTT. The chain uses TRBV19 and TRBJ2-3; TRBD2 aligns with 10 central bases. Unmatched junction bases come to 17, with V trimmed by 4 bases and J by 4 bases. In the germline V gene (reference sequence), CDR1 corresponds to LNHDA and CDR2 to SQIVND. The CDR3 sequence holds 19 residues, the cysteine and phenylalanine included. The read is trimmed to its CDR3 DNA, 57 bases read in frame from base 1.